Below, 26 T cell receptor beta chains from the same sample are listed, as sequenced in a study of T cells in Graves' hyperthyroidism and ophthalmopathy. Authors of the study amplified TCR beta CDR3 regions from RNA transcripts. Carried out on the TCR CDR3, a first-round RT-PCR used the HTBI primer set. TCRdb fed the multiplex PCR reads into MiXCR, producing one record per CDR3 protein. The data hold 450,000 to 650,000 distinct CDR3 sequences, with approximately 15% observed a single time. Sequencing input: blood. The receptors were gathered from a woman younger than 30 with Graves' ophthalmopathy.

This clonotype has at least ten counts. The chain has TRBV28 and TRBJ2-1, with 11 positions matching TRBD2. The V and J ends lost 7 bases and 0 bases, in that order; junction bases with no gene match: 20. In germline, CDR1 is MDHEN, CDR2 SYDVKM. The CDR3 runs to 21 residues. The CDR3 reads CASIQNRWGTSGPSSYNEQFF. The CDR3 region has the DNA TGTGCCAGCATCCAGAATCGATGGGGGACTAGCGGTCCCAGCTCCTACAATGAGCAGTTCTTC.

A few counts support this clonotype. The chain links TRBV4-1 to TRBJ1-1; perhaps TRBD1 as D (5 bases). Germline CDR1 is MGHRA and CDR2 is YSYEKL. The CDR3 sequence is 15 residues long. Trimming cost V 0 bases and J 4 bases, with 12 bases left between them. CDR3 region: CASSQDVGVGTEAFF. DNA for the CDR3: TGCGCCAGCAGCCAAGACGTAGGGGTGGGCACTGAAGCTTTCTTT.

The table lists this clonotype with a count of one. The J gene is TRBJ2-3, the V gene TRBV7-3; 11 bases fit TRBD2. V was pared by 6 bases and J by 4 bases, with 6 bases of the junction left unmatched. In germline, CDR1 is SGHTA, CDR2 FQGTGA. The length of the CDR3 is 15 residues. CDR3 DNA: TGTGCCAGCAGACTAGCGGGAGAGGGGGCAGATACGCAGTATTTT. It codes for CASRLAGEGADTQYF.

There are many counts of this clonotype. The chain has TRBV28 and TRBJ2-7, with D maybe TRBD2 (5 bases). V lost 3 bases and J 3 bases, leaving 15 bases between the germline ends. Looked up from germline, CDR1 is MDHEN and CDR2 is SYDVKM. CDR3 size: 15 residues. The CDR3 DNA reads as TGTGCCAGCAGTTTTGGGCGTCGAGGGAACTACGAGCAGTACTTC. Translated: CASSFGRRGNYEQYF.

This clonotype was counted a few times. The chain uses TRBV5-1 and TRBJ2-7; maybe TRBD2 (6 bases). The CDR3 contains 16 residues. V dropped 0 bases and J dropped 0 bases, with 13 bases sitting between them. The germline V gene has CDR1 SGHRS and CDR2 YFSETQ. The CDR3 coding sequence is TGCGCCAGCAGCTTGGCGTTGGGCGGGGCCTCCTACGAGCAGTACTTC. Amino acid sequence: CASSLALGGASYEQYF.

At least ten counts were recorded for this clonotype. The chain has TRBV20-1 and TRBJ1-2, with 8 bases that match TRBD1. Per germline, CDR1 DFQATT and CDR2 SNEGSKA (reference sequence). The CDR3 length is 12 residues. Losses at the gene ends were 6 bases for V and 8 bases for J; bases not matched to a gene: 8. The DNA of the CDR3 is TGCAGTGCCCCGGACAGGGTTAACGGCTACACCTTC. Translated, it gives CSAPDRVNGYTF.

The table lists this clonotype with a few counts. The chain couples TRBV4-1 to TRBJ2-3, with 9 bases lining up with TRBD2. V trimming: 4 bases; J trimming: 6 bases; junction bases outside the gene matches: 11. CDR3 length equals 16 residues. Germline assignment: CDR1 MGHRA and CDR2 YSYEKL. The chain's CDR3 is CASSRLAGAAYDTQYF. CDR3 DNA sequence: TGCGCCAGCAGCCGCTTAGCGGGAGCGGCCTACGATACGCAGTATTTT.

The chain is built from TRBV19 and TRBJ1-2; D is ambiguous. The V end lost 0 bases, the J end lost 2 bases, and 16 bases lay between the germline ends. From germline, CDR1 is LNHDA and CDR2 SQIVND (reference sequence). CDR3 length equals 17 residues. This CDR3 reads CASSIEGGASINYGYTF. The DNA of the CDR3 is TGTGCCAGTAGTATAGAGGGAGGCGCCTCGATCAACTATGGCTACACCTTC. The full variable domain, in which reference TRBV19 and TRBJ1-2 provide the parts outside the CDR3, is DGGITQSPKYLFRKEGQNVTLSCEQNLNHDAMYWYRQDPGQGLRLIYYSQIVNDFQKGDIAEGYSVSREKKESFPLTVTSAQKNPTAFYLCASSIEGGASINYGYTFGSGTRLTVV.

This clonotype was detected ten times or more. The chain combines TRBV7-9 with TRBJ2-7; 7 bases match TRBD2. The CDR3 is 16 residues long. Per germline, CDR1 SEHNR and CDR2 FQNEAQ (reference sequence). The J segment lost 6 bases and the V segment lost 5 bases, leaving 16 bases of the junction unmatched. CDR3 DNA sequence: TGTGCCAGCAGCCCCCCCCAGGCGGGAGCAAAGCGCGAGCAGTACTTC. It specifies CASSPPQAGAKREQYF.

This clonotype was seen ten or more times. The chain employs TRBV11-3 and TRBJ1-1; a weak D match, TRBD1 (5 bases). CDR1 is SGHNT, CDR2 YENEEA, per germline. This CDR3 has 15 residues. Between the trimmed V and J ends, which lost 5 bases and 7 bases, there was a span of 20 bases. The CDR3 DNA reads TGTGCCAGCAGCGCCCGAGGGGACCGGGGAGGTGAAGCTTTCTTT. This codes for CASSARGDRGGEAFF.

This clonotype was counted ten times or more. The rearrangement uses TRBV18 and TRBJ1-1; D not certain. The germline V and J ends were trimmed by 2 bases and 2 bases, with 12 bases remaining between them. Germline V gene sequence: CDR1 KGHSH, CDR2 LQKENI. This CDR3 is 15 amino acids long. The CDR3 reads CASSPRPGQNTEAFF. CDR3 sequence (DNA): TGTGCCAGCTCACCAAGACCGGGCCAAAACACTGAAGCTTTCTTT. Combining the CDR3 with reference TRBV18 and TRBJ1-1 gives the whole variable domain NAGVMQNPRHLVRRRGQEARLRCSPMKGHSHVYWYRQLPEEGLKFMVYLQKENIIDESGMPKERFSAEFPKEGPSILRIQQVVRGDSAAYFCASSPRPGQNTEAFFGQGTRLTVV.

As to this clonotype: Relative to the germline gene, one junction end is altered; a read error may explain this. CDR3 sequence: CASKNGLSNQPQHF. The CDR3 DNA reads TGTGCCAGCAAAAATGGACTGAGCAATCAGCCTCAGCATTTT. The rearrangement uses TRBV12-3 or TRBV12-4 and TRBJ1-5; D is ambiguous. CDR3 size: 14 residues.

The genes are TRBV11-3 and TRBJ2-7, with 7 bases identical to TRBD2. V trimming: 0 bases; J trimming: 5 bases; junction bases outside the gene matches: 7. Looked up from germline, CDR1 is SGHNT and CDR2 is YENEEA. The CDR3 is 15 amino acids. The CDR3 is CASSLDAGEAHEQYF. CDR3 coding DNA: TGTGCCAGCAGCTTAGACGCGGGAGAGGCCCACGAGCAGTACTTC. Based on the CDR3 plus reference TRBV11-3 and TRBJ2-7, the full variable domain is EAGVVQSPRYKIIEKKQPVAFWCNPISGHNTLYWYLQNLGQGPELLIRYENEEAVDDSQLPKDRFSAERLKGVDSTLKIQPAELGDSAVYLCASSLDAGEAHEQYFGPGTRLTVT.

This clonotype appeared many times. The chain is built from TRBV20-1 and TRBJ2-7, with D unresolved. CDR3 length: 13 residues. The V and J ends lost 1 base and 1 base respectively, with 8 bases between them. Germline assignment: CDR1 DFQATT and CDR2 SNEGSKA (reference sequence). Here the CDR3 reads CSARVMGSYEQYF. CDR3 nucleotide sequence: TGCAGTGCTAGAGTGATGGGGTCCTACGAGCAGTACTTC.

Ten or more counts support this clonotype. The V and J genes are TRBV18 and TRBJ1-2, with 7 bases identical to TRBD1. The CDR3 has 12 residues. Looked up from germline, CDR1 is KGHSH and CDR2 is LQKENI. V shed 8 bases, J shed 2 bases, and the junction held 2 bases outside the gene matches. CDR3 nucleotide sequence: TGTGCCAGCGAACAGGGGAACTATGGCTACACCTTC. Translation gives CASEQGNYGYTF.

This clonotype was seen a few times. The chain is built from TRBV28 and TRBJ2-2, with D maybe TRBD1 (6 bases). The germline CDR1 and CDR2 sequences are MDHEN and SYDVKM. V was cut by 9 bases and J by 5 bases, with 16 bases left in between. The CDR3 has 14 residues. In nucleotides, the CDR3 is TGTGCCAGTAACTCCGGGACACTAACCGGGGAGCTGTTTTTT. It is translated as CASNSGTLTGELFF.

This clonotype showed up many times. Germline and junction disagree at one end, which may indicate a read error. The chain couples TRBV5-1 to TRBJ1-1, with D possibly matching TRBD1 (6 bases). Germline V gene lookup returns CDR1 SGHRS and CDR2 YFSETQ. The CDR3 extends over 13 amino acids. The CDR3 region has the DNA TGTGCCAGCAGTTTACAGGGGAACACTGAAGCTTTCTTT. Translated, it gives CASSLQGNTEAFF.

The rearrangement uses TRBV18 and TRBJ2-6, with D unclear. Trimming removed 2 bases from V and 0 bases from J, with 5 bases in between. CDR3 size: 15 residues. Looked up from germline, CDR1 is KGHSH and CDR2 is LQKENI. CDR3 in DNA: TGTGCCAGCTCACCAATGACCTCTGGGGCCAACGTCCTGACTTTC. It translates to CASSPMTSGANVLTF.

This clonotype was seen a few times. This chain uses TRBV4-1 with TRBJ1-2, with 11 bases matching TRBD1. V was pared by 3 bases and J by 4 bases, with 7 bases of the junction left unmatched. CDR1 MGHRA and CDR2 YSYEKL come from the germline V gene. The CDR3 length is 16 residues. CDR3 in amino acids: CASSQTGQGARYGYTF. DNA for the CDR3: TGCGCCAGCAGCCAGACAGGACAGGGGGCTCGCTATGGCTACACCTTC.

This clonotype was seen ten or more times. The chain joins TRBV7-8 to TRBJ1-1; D is unresolved. Germline V gene sequence: CDR1 SGHVS, CDR2 FQNEAQ. V was pared by 1 base and J by 5 bases, with 8 bases between. The CDR3 runs 13 residues. Here the CDR3 DNA reads TGTGCCAGCAGCTTAGTCAGCCTTACTGAAGCTTTCTTT. Protein product: CASSLVSLTEAFF.

The chain couples TRBV5-1 to TRBJ2-5; D is ambiguous. Germline V CDR1 and CDR2: SGHRS, YFSETQ. CDR3 size: 13 residues. Trimming pared 5 bases from V and 1 base from J, leaving 9 bases between. CDR3 in amino acids: CASSLSTQETQYF. The DNA for the CDR3 is TGCGCCAGCAGTTTGTCGACCCAAGAGACCCAGTACTTC. The whole variable domain, remainder taken from reference TRBV5-1 and TRBJ2-5, is KAGVTQTPRYLIKTRGQQVTLSCSPISGHRSVSWYQQTPGQGLQFLFEYFSETQRNKGNFPGRFSGRQFSNSRSEMNVSTLELGDSALYLCASSLSTQETQYFGPGTRLLVL.

The sample holds many counts of this clonotype. The J gene is TRBJ1-3, the V gene TRBV6-2 or TRBV6-3; no firm D call. Germline V CDR1 and CDR2: MNHEY, SVGEGT. The CDR3 consists of 14 residues. The V gene lost 3 bases and the J gene lost 0 bases, with 6 bases spanning the gap. CDR3 DNA sequence: TGTGCCAGCAGTTATGCCTCCTCTGGAAACACCATATATTTT. Protein product: CASSYASSGNTIYF.

The V call is TRBV14, the J call TRBJ2-5, with a weak D call TRBD2 (5 bases). The ends were cut back, 0 bases at V and 0 bases at J, with 8 bases in the middle. The germline V gene has CDR1 SGHDN and CDR2 FVKESK. This CDR3 contains 15 residues. Here the CDR3 reads CASSQEPGNQETQYF. The CDR3 DNA is TGTGCCAGCAGCCAAGAACCGGGGAACCAAGAGACCCAGTACTTC.

This clonotype appeared a few times. CDR3 amino acids: CASSQEEDRGYGYTF. DNA for the CDR3: TGTGCCAGCAGCCAAGAGGAAGACAGGGGCTATGGCTACACCTTC. The chain combines TRBV3-1 with TRBJ1-2; 8 nucleotides align to TRBD1. Germline CDR1 LGHDT, CDR2 YNNKEL (reference sequence). V dropped 0 bases and J dropped 4; count of bases not matched to a gene: 4. The CDR3 extends over 15 amino acids.

The rearrangement joins TRBV5-1 to TRBJ1-2; 7 nucleotides match TRBD1. The CDR3 sequence is 15 residues long. V shed 2 bases, J shed 5 bases, and the junction held 9 bases outside the gene matches. Per germline, CDR1 SGHRS and CDR2 YFSETQ. The CDR3 is CASSLIPGDRYGYTF. DNA of the CDR3: TGCGCCAGCAGCTTAATTCCCGGGGACAGATATGGCTACACCTTC. The whole variable domain, filled in from reference TRBV5-1 and TRBJ1-2, reads KAGVTQTPRYLIKTRGQQVTLSCSPISGHRSVSWYQQTPGQGLQFLFEYFSETQRNKGNFPGRFSGRQFSNSRSEMNVSTLELGDSALYLCASSLIPGDRYGYTFGSGTRLTVV.

In this sample, this clonotype turned up many times. The chain links TRBV14 to TRBJ2-7, with 8 nucleotides matching TRBD1. CDR3 length equals 15 residues. Germline V CDR1 and CDR2: SGHDN, FVKESK. Trimming removed 3 bases from V and 5 bases from J; junction bases left unmatched: 9. This CDR3 reads CASSQLDRVGDEQYF. The CDR3 DNA is TGTGCCAGCAGCCAGCTGGACAGGGTGGGCGACGAGCAGTACTTC.